The 14 T cell receptor beta chains below were found in one sample sequenced in a study of patients and donors after allogeneic stem cell transplantation. TCRdb reprocessed the RT-PCR reads with MiXCR, giving one entry per CDR3 protein. The sample yields about a million distinct CDR3 sequences, about a sixth seen once. Sequencing was carried out using blood, either unsorted or a sorted T cell fraction (not recorded which). The receptors were sampled from a human donor who was either an allogeneic HSCT recipient or a stem cell or donor lymphocyte infusion donor (not recorded which). It is not recorded whose cells these are; they may come from a transplant donor.

The rearrangement joins TRBV24-1 to TRBJ2-2, with D possibly matching TRBD2 (6 bases). This CDR3 has 15 amino acids. Germline CDR1 and CDR2: KGHDR and SFDVKD. Trimming stripped 3 bases from V and 0 bases from J, with 7 bases between. The CDR3 DNA reads TGTGCCACCAGTGATCGACTAGCGAACACCGGGGAGCTGTTTTTT. Translating it yields CATSDRLANTGELFF.

The chain uses TRBV12-5 and TRBJ2-5; possible D gene TRBD1, 6 bases. Germline V gene sequence: CDR1 LGHNT, CDR2 FRNRAP. Trimming left V 2 bases short and J 2 bases short, with 12 bases between. The CDR3 has 15 amino acids. The CDR3 region has the DNA TGTGCTAGTGGTTTGCTCACGACAGGTCAAGAGACCCAGTACTTC. Translated: CASGLLTTGQETQYF.

DNA for the CDR3: TGTGCCAGCAGCTCCCCTCCCACAGATACGCAGTATTTT. Translating gives CASSSPPTDTQYF. The chain recombines TRBV7-2 with TRBJ2-3, with no clear D. The CDR3 extends over 13 amino acids. Germline-derived CDR1 and CDR2 are SGHTA and FQGNSA. V lost 4 bases, J lost 2 bases, and 7 bases lay in between.

The chain couples TRBV24-1 to TRBJ2-2; D is ambiguous. Looked up from germline, CDR1 is KGHDR and CDR2 is SFDVKD. CDR3 length: 13 residues. V was trimmed by 4 bases and J by 9 bases, leaving 11 bases between them. The CDR3 region has the DNA TGTGCCACCAGTGACCCGCAGAGACGGGAGCTGTTTTTT. Translated: CATSDPQRRELFF.

This clonotype was found a few times. J is TRBJ1-1 and V is TRBV13; the D gene is possibly TRBD1 (5 bases). V lost 5 bases and J 11 bases, leaving 15 bases between the germline ends. The length of the CDR3 is 12 residues. Germline values: CDR1 PRHDT, CDR2 FYEKMQ (reference sequence). This CDR3 reads CASSLMTDRAFF. In nucleotides, the CDR3 is TGTGCCAGCAGCCTAATGACAGACCGGGCTTTCTTT.

This clonotype was observed many times. This rearrangement joins TRBV6-1 to TRBJ1-5; no firm D call. Germline V gene lookup returns CDR1 MNHNS and CDR2 SASEGT. This CDR3 has 13 amino acids. V was cut by 4 bases and J by 5 bases, with 9 bases left in between. The CDR3 spells CASSGRDHQPQHF. CDR3 nucleotides: TGTGCCAGCAGTGGTAGGGATCATCAGCCCCAGCATTTT.

This clonotype was detected a few times. The V gene is TRBV4-1, the J gene TRBJ2-3; D uncertain. The germline V and J ends were trimmed by 0 bases and 2 bases, with 9 bases remaining between them. The CDR3 spans 15 residues. Germline V lookup: CDR1 MGHRA, CDR2 YSYEKL. The CDR3 sequence is CASSQEKMSTDTQYF. DNA for the CDR3: TGCGCCAGCAGCCAAGAGAAAATGTCCACAGATACGCAGTATTTT.

A single count supports this clonotype. The rearrangement uses TRBV6-5 and TRBJ2-4; TRBD2 is a possible D gene (7 bases). Germline-derived CDR1 and CDR2 are MNHEY and SVGAGI. This CDR3 contains 16 residues. The CDR3 region has the DNA TGTGTTACCGGGGGGCGAGATTTGGGGGCCAAAAACATTCAGTACTTC. Its translation is CVTGGRDLGAKNIQYF.

This rearrangement joins TRBV9 to TRBJ2-7; D call uncertain. The CDR3 is 14 residues long. CDR1 is SGDLS and CDR2 is YYNGEE in the germline V gene. Trimming pared 4 bases from V and 3 bases from J, leaving 14 bases between. DNA for the CDR3: TGTGCCAGCAGCCCGGATGGGTATTACTACGAGCAGTACTTC. Translating gives CASSPDGYYYEQYF. The full variable domain, in which reference TRBV9 and TRBJ2-7 provide the parts outside the CDR3, is DSGVTQTPKHLITATGQRVTLRCSPRSGDLSVYWYQQSLDQGLQFLIQYYNGEERAKGNILERFSAQQFPDLHSELNLSSLELGDSALYFCASSPDGYYYEQYFGPGTRLTVT.

This clonotype was recorded many times. V is TRBV4-3 and J is TRBJ2-1; D not certain. With 0 bases removed from V and 0 bases from J, the gap between germline ends came to 6 bases. The CDR3 spans 15 residues. Germline-derived CDR1 and CDR2 are LGHNA and YSLEER. As DNA, the CDR3 is TGCGCCAGCAGCCAAGAGGTTAGCTCCTACAATGAGCAGTTCTTC. Translation: CASSQEVSSYNEQFF.

This clonotype was counted only a few times. Written as DNA, the CDR3 is TGTGCCACCAGCGGCTTGGGTCGCATGAACACTGAAGCTTTCTTT. This codes for CATSGLGRMNTEAFF. The V call is TRBV15, the J call TRBJ1-1, with D unresolved. The CDR3 has 15 residues. Trimming pared 5 bases from V and 0 bases from J, leaving 13 bases between. Germline CDR1 reads LNHNV; CDR2 reads YYDKDF (reference sequence).

This clonotype has only a few counts. This rearrangement joins TRBV4-3 to TRBJ2-2; D gene ambiguous. The CDR3 is made up of 14 amino acids. Germline CDR1 is LGHNA and CDR2 is YSLEER. V was pared by 6 bases and J by 2 bases, with 10 bases between. CDR3 region: CASRANPNTGELFF. The DNA for the CDR3 is TGCGCCAGCAGAGCTAATCCCAACACCGGGGAGCTGTTTTTT.

The chain employs TRBV10-3 and TRBJ2-7; D is perhaps TRBD1 (6 bases). Germline values: CDR1 ENHRY, CDR2 SYGVKD. The ends were cut back, 6 bases at V and 6 bases at J, with 18 bases in the middle. The length of the CDR3 is 14 residues. DNA for the CDR3: TGTGCCATCAGGGAAGTACAGGGCGTGGGCGAGCAGTACTTC. The encoded protein is CAIREVQGVGEQYF.

This clonotype showed up just a few times. CDR3 bases: TGCAGTGCTAGGGTGGATGGGGAAGCCACAGCTTTCTTT. Its protein product is CSARVDGEATAFF. The chain recombines TRBV20-1 with TRBJ1-1; no definite D call. The CDR3 runs to 13 residues. V lost 3 bases and J lost 10, with 18 bases in between. Germline CDR1 is DFQATT and CDR2 is SNEGSKA (reference sequence).